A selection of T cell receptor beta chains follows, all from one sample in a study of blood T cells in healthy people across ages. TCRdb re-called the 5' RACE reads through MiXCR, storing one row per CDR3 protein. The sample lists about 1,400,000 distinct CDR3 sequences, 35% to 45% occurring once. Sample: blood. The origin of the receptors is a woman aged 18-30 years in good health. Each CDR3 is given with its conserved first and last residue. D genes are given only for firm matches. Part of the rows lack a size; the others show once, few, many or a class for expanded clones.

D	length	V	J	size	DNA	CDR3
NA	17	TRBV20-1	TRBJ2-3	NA	TGCAGTGCTAGATTGGGTAGCCGAACTTCACGCACAGATACGCAGTATTTT	CSARLGSRTSRTDTQYF
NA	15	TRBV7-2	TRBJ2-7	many	TGTGCCAGCAGCTTAGGGGTCGGGAGCTCCTACGAGCAGTACTTC	CASSLGVGSSYEQYF
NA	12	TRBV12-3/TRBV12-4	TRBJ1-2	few	TGTGCCAGCAGTTGGGCGGACTATGGCTACACCTTC	CASSWADYGYTF
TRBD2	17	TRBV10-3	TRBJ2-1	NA	TGTGCCATCAGTGAGCCCCCCGGACTAGCGGGCGGATATGAGCAGTTGTTC	CAISEPPGLAGGYEQLF
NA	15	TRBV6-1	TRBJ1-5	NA	TGTGCCAGCAGTGAATTAGGATATAGCAATCAGCCCCAGCATTTT	CASSELGYSNQPQHF
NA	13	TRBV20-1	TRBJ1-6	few	TGCAGTGCTAGGGACCCGGGTGAATCACCCCTCCACTTT	CSARDPGESPLHF
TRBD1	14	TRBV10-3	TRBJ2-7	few	TGTGCCATCAGCCTGACAGGGGTTACCTACGAGCAGTACTTC	CAISLTGVTYEQYF
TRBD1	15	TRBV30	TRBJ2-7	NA	TGTGCCTGGAGTGTATATGGGACAGGACCTACGAAACAGTACTTC	CAWSVYGTGPTKQYF
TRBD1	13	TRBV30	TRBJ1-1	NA	TGTGCCTGGTCGGGACAGGTGAACACTGAAGCTTTCTTT	CAWSGQVNTEAFF
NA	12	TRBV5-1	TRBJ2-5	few	TGCGCCAGCAGCCCGGACGGGATTGAGCAGTACTTC	CASSPDGIEQYF